The 31 T cell receptor beta chains listed next were all sequenced from one sample in a study of monozygotic twins with inflammatory bowel disease. No DNA is given; TCRdb re-called the 5' RACE reads and lists each CDR3 protein once. The sample has about 160,000 distinct CDR3 sequences. The sample comprised blood. The receptors come from a human donor with ulcerative colitis or Crohn's disease, or a healthy co-twin of an affected twin (not recorded which).

The chain has TRBV10-3 and TRBJ2-5. CDR1 is ENHRY, CDR2 SYGVKD, per germline. This CDR3 comprises 14 residues. This CDR3 reads CAISEGSIGETQYF.

V usage is TRBV20-1 and J usage is TRBJ2-1. The CDR3 loop spans 12 amino acids. Germline V gives CDR1 DFQATT, CDR2 SNEGSKA (reference sequence). The CDR3 loop reads CSVLASRNEQFF.

The chain combines TRBV25-1 with TRBJ1-1; with no DNA, the TCRdb D assignment of TRBD1 cannot be verified. Germline V gene lookup returns CDR1 MGHDK and CDR2 SYGVNS. The CDR3 has 16 residues. The CDR3 here is CASSDSPGTGTSEAFF.

V gene TRBV18 combines with J gene TRBJ2-7; the TCRdb D gene call, TRBD2, has no DNA to confirm it. The CDR3 length is 13 residues. Looked up from germline, CDR1 is KGHSH and CDR2 is LQKENI. The CDR3 reads CASSPGVAGEQYF.

The gene calls are TRBV3-1 and TRBJ2-1; TCRdb's D gene call, TRBD2, goes unchecked for lack of DNA. Germline V CDR1 and CDR2: LGHDT, YNNKEL (reference sequence). The CDR3 spans 15 residues. CDR3 in amino acids: CASNSGNSSYNEQFF.

J is TRBJ1-1 and V is TRBV12-3 or TRBV12-4. There are 12 residues in the CDR3. The CDR3 region is CASSADSKGAFF.

This chain uses TRBV30 with TRBJ2-7. CDR1 and CDR2 from the germline V gene are GTSNPN and SVGIG (reference sequence). The CDR3 has 14 amino acids. The CDR3 spells CAWSLAETSYEQYF.

The chain joins TRBV30 to TRBJ1-1; there is no DNA to check the TCRdb D call of TRBD1. The germline CDR1 and CDR2 sequences are GTSNPN and SVGIG (reference sequence). CDR3 length equals 14 residues. The CDR3 loop is CAWEGPVMNTEAFF.

The rearrangement joins TRBV10-3 to TRBJ1-2; TCRdb's D call of TRBD1 is untestable without DNA. This CDR3 is 14 amino acids long. Germline values: CDR1 ENHRY, CDR2 SYGVKD. CDR3 protein: CAISRTGGIEGYTF.

The V call is TRBV5-1, the J call TRBJ1-4. This CDR3 comprises 16 residues. In germline, CDR1 is SGHRS, CDR2 YFSETQ. The CDR3 sequence: CASSLYRDKASEKLFF. The full variable domain, with the rest looked up from reference TRBV5-1 and TRBJ1-4, is KAGVTQTPRYLIKTRGQQVTLSCSPISGHRSVSWYQQTPGQGLQFLFEYFSETQRNKGNFPGRFSGRQFSNSRSEMNVSTLELGDSALYLCASSLYRDKASEKLFFGSGTQLSVL.

The V call is TRBV11-2, the J call TRBJ1-1. The CDR3 has 12 amino acids. In germline, CDR1 is SGHAT, CDR2 FQNNGV. The CDR3: CASSFGVTEAFF.

The chain has TRBV2 and TRBJ1-3. Germline V lookup: CDR1 SNHLY, CDR2 FYNNEI. The CDR3 spans 13 residues. CDR3 loop: CASRERSGNTIYF. Full variable domain (remainder filled in from reference TRBV2 and TRBJ1-3): EPEVTQTPSHQVTQMGQEVILRCVPISNHLYFYWYRQILGQKVEFLVSFYNNEISEKSEIFDDQFSVERPDGSNFTLKIRSTKLEDSAMYFCASRERSGNTIYFGEGSWLTVV.

The V and J genes are TRBV6-1 and TRBJ2-1; checking the TCRdb D call of TRBD2 is not possible without DNA. The CDR3 extends over 18 amino acids. The germline V gene has CDR1 MNHNS and CDR2 SASEGT. CDR3 sequence: CASTKTPLAGTGYNEQFF.

This chain joins TRBV24-1 and TRBJ2-2; no DNA is available, so the TRBD1 call from TCRdb remains unchecked. Germline V lookup: CDR1 KGHDR, CDR2 SFDVKD. This CDR3 region has 14 residues. The CDR3 region is CATNLGGGTGELFF.

The J gene is TRBJ1-1, the V gene TRBV6-1. The CDR3 extends over 12 amino acids. Per the germline V gene, CDR1 is MNHNS and CDR2 is SASEGT. The CDR3 region is CASEGRDPEAFF.

The chain combines TRBV27 with TRBJ2-1; TCRdb selects TRBD1, and the lack of DNA leaves this call unchecked. This CDR3 is 14 amino acids long. Germline values: CDR1 MNHEY, CDR2 SMNVEV (reference sequence). CDR3: CASSRAVTYNEQFF.

CDR3 protein: CAISELPRGTGTLYGYTF. The chain carries TRBV10-3 and TRBJ1-2; TCRdb proposes TRBD1, but this gene call is untestable without DNA. The CDR3 length is 18 residues. CDR1 and CDR2 from the germline V gene are ENHRY and SYGVKD.

CDR3 sequence reads: CASSLSSPGTDTQYF. The V call is TRBV28, the J call TRBJ2-3; TCRdb returns TRBD1, unconfirmable since there is no DNA. Germline assignment: CDR1 MDHEN and CDR2 SYDVKM. This CDR3 is built from 15 residues.

The genes are TRBV5-1 and TRBJ1-6. The CDR3 sequence is 15 residues long. Germline CDR1 and CDR2: SGHRS and YFSETQ. CDR3 sequence reads: CASSLRQPPGSPLHF.

This chain links TRBV5-1 with TRBJ1-2. Germline CDR1 SGHRS, CDR2 YFSETQ. The CDR3 is 13 amino acids. The CDR3 here is CASSLGTEYGYTF.

The chain carries TRBV28 and TRBJ1-1. This CDR3 is built from 15 residues. Per germline, CDR1 MDHEN and CDR2 SYDVKM. CDR3 sequence: CASSSPRGGDTEAFF.

The chain couples TRBV11-2 to TRBJ1-4; the D gene TCRdb calls, TRBD1, cannot be checked with no DNA. This CDR3 is 18 amino acids long. Germline V lookup: CDR1 SGHAT, CDR2 FQNNGV. The CDR3: CASSLSGSRGPVREKLVF.

V is TRBV5-4 and J is TRBJ2-3; the TCRdb call, TRBD1, lacks DNA for checking. The germline gives CDR1 SGHNT, CDR2 YYREEE (reference sequence). This CDR3 has 15 amino acids. CDR3 region: CASRLDRGVTDTQYF.

The J gene is TRBJ2-7, the V gene TRBV5-1. Per germline, CDR1 SGHRS and CDR2 YFSETQ. The CDR3 is 17 amino acids. The CDR3 loop reads CASSLRYGLTTSYEQYF. The variable domain in full, completed from reference TRBV5-1 and TRBJ2-7, reads KAGVTQTPRYLIKTRGQQVTLSCSPISGHRSVSWYQQTPGQGLQFLFEYFSETQRNKGNFPGRFSGRQFSNSRSEMNVSTLELGDSALYLCASSLRYGLTTSYEQYFGPGTRLTVT.

The chain has TRBV18 and TRBJ1-1; TCRdb designates TRBD1, a call that cannot be tested without DNA. This CDR3 has 15 residues. Germline values: CDR1 KGHSH, CDR2 LQKENI. This CDR3 is CASSSGQGVGTEAFF.

This CDR3 reads CASSRPTGVYEQYF. This chain links TRBV5-5 with TRBJ2-7; TCRdb calls TRBD1, which cannot be checked without DNA. The CDR3 spans 14 residues. The germline V gene has CDR1 SGHKS and CDR2 YYEKEE (reference sequence).

The rearrangement links TRBV4-3 to TRBJ2-1; TCRdb selects TRBD2, and the lack of DNA leaves this call unchecked. This CDR3 is built from 14 residues. Per germline, CDR1 LGHNA and CDR2 YSLEER. CDR3 sequence reads: CARPGTRVPDEQFF.

J is TRBJ1-2 and V is TRBV20-1; with no DNA, the TCRdb D assignment of TRBD1 cannot be verified. The germline gives CDR1 DFQATT, CDR2 SNEGSKA (reference sequence). The CDR3 spans 13 residues. The CDR3 loop reads CSARGSGAYGYTF.

V gene TRBV7-2 combines with J gene TRBJ2-5; the TCRdb call, TRBD2, lacks DNA for checking. The CDR3 totals 17 residues. The V gene's germline CDR1 is SGHTA and CDR2 FQGNSA. CDR3 residues: CASSAWTRTSGQETPYF.

CDR3 sequence reads: CAIRVGLSSYEQYF. The gene calls are TRBV10-3 and TRBJ2-7; TCRdb picks TRBD2, but there is no DNA to check that call. From germline, CDR1 is ENHRY and CDR2 SYGVKD. The CDR3 is made up of 14 amino acids.

The chain employs TRBV11-1 and TRBJ1-1. The length of the CDR3 is 19 residues. Per the germline V gene, CDR1 is SGHAT and CDR2 is FQDESV (reference sequence). The CDR3 sequence: CASSVPLIGEVSPSTEAFF.